This TCR beta chain emerged from a study of metastatic and nonmetastatic thyroid tumors. For the study at large: Across blood and tumor or nodule tissue, repertoires from malignant and benign thyroid patients were compared with one another.

Until they underwent thyroid surgery, no patient had received any treatment. Methods used by the authors: The distant-metastasis classifier for papillary thyroid cancer was built from CDR3 differences across clinicopathological groups. Using MiXCR, TCRdb reanalyzed the PCR reads. In this record, the V and J calls reflect TCRdb's handling and not the investigators' own analysis. The table includes approximately 38,000 clones, 25% to 30% detected once. With 0 bases clipped from V and 2 bases from J, the junction kept 3 bases outside the gene matches. In germline, CDR1 is SGDLS, CDR2 YYNGEE. The CDR3 is 15 amino acids. Overall study results and limits: Relative to benign nodules, malignant thyroid tumors were reportedly characterized by significantly elevated TCR beta diversity in blood and tumor.

As for this clone: What it binds is unknown.

The sequence came from a female donor with papillary thyroid cancer or a benign thyroid nodule (not recorded which). Some clones in this sample may be carry-over from other donors' samples. Sequencing used blood. J is TRBJ2-5 and V is TRBV9, with 8 bases aligning to TRBD1. The CDR3 is CASSVGTGRQETQYF. In DNA, the CDR3 is TGTGCCAGCAGCGTAGGGACAGGGCGTCAAGAGACCCAGTACTTC.